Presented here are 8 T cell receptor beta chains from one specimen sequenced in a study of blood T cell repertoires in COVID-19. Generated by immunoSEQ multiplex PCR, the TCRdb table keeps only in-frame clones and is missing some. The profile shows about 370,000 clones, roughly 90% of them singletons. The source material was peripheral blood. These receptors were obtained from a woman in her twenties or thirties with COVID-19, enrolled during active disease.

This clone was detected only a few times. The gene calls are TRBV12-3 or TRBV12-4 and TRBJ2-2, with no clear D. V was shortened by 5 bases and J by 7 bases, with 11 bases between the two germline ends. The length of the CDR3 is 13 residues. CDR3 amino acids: CASSPNSVGELFF. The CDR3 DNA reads TGTGCCAGCAGTCCGAACTCCGTCGGGGAGCTGTTTTTT.

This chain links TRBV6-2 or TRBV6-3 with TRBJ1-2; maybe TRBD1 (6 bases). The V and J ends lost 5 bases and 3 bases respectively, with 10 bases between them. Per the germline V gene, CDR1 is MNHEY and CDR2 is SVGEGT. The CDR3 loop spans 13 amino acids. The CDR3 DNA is TGTGCCAGCAGTAACGGACAGTACTATGGCTACACCTTC. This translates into CASSNGQYYGYTF.

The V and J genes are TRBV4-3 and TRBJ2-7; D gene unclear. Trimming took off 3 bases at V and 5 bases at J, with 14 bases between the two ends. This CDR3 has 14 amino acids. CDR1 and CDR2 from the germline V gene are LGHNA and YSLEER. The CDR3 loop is CASSHITRINEQYF. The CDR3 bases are TGCGCCAGCAGCCACATTACGCGGATCAACGAGCAGTACTTC.

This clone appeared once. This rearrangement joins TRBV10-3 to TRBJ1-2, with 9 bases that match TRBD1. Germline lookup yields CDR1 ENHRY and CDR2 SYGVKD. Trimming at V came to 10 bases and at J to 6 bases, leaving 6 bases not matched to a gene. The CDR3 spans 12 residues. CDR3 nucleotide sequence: TGTGCCACCCGGACAGGGGACGATGGCTACACCTTC. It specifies CATRTGDDGYTF.

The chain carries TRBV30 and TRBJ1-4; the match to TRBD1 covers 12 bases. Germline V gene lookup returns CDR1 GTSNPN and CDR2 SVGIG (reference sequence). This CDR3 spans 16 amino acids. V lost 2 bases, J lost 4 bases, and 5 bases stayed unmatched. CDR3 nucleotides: TGTGCCTGGAGTCCGGGACAGGGGGCGAATAATGAAAAACTGTTTTTT. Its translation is CAWSPGQGANNEKLFF.

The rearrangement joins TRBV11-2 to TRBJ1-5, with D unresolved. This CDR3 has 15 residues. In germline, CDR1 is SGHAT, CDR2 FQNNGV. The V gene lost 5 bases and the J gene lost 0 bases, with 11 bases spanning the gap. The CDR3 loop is CASSEQPHSNQPQHF. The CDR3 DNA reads TGTGCCAGCAGCGAACAGCCTCATAGCAATCAGCCCCAGCATTTT.

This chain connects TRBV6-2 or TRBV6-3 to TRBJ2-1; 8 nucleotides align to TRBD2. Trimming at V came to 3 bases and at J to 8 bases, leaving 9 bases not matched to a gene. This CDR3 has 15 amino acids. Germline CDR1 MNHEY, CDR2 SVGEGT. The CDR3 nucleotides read TGTGCCAGCAGTTATGGGACTAGGGCGGTTTATGAGCAGTTCTTC. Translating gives CASSYGTRAVYEQFF.

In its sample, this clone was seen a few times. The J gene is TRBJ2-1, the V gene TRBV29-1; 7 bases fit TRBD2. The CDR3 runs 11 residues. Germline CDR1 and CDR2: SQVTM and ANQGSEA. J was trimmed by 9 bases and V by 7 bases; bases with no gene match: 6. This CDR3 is CSGQAGTEQFF. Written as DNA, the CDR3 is TGCAGCGGGCAAGCGGGAACTGAGCAGTTCTTC.